The 20 T cell receptor beta chains below all came from one sample that was sequenced in a study of beta chain features in type 1 diabetes. Every bit of the isolated RNA underwent reverse transcription, so sequencing read expressed TCRB transcripts. Assay used: immunoSEQ multiplex PCR; TCRdb lists only in-frame clones, some missing. There are a few hundred thousand clones in the sample; 25% to 30% occur only once, and under 5% lies in the top ten. Material: central memory CD4+ T cells from blood. The source is a man aged 30 to 45 in good health.

This clone turned up a few times. The chain employs TRBV10-3 and TRBJ2-5; 10 positions agree with TRBD1. With 3 bases clipped from V and 3 bases from J, the junction kept 1 base outside the gene matches. Germline V gene lookup returns CDR1 ENHRY and CDR2 SYGVKD. The CDR3 extends over 14 amino acids. The chain's CDR3 is CAISDGTGEETQYF. Written as DNA, the CDR3 is TGTGCCATCAGTGATGGGACAGGGGAAGAGACCCAGTACTTC.

This clone was counted between two and nine times. J is TRBJ2-1 and V is TRBV7-2; D is unresolved. V shed 3 bases and J shed 5 bases, with 11 bases lying between them. The CDR3 spans 14 residues. Germline values: CDR1 SGHTA, CDR2 FQGNSA. CDR3 region: CASSFSRSDNEQFF. The CDR3 DNA sequence: TGTGCCAGCAGCTTCAGCCGGTCAGACAATGAGCAGTTCTTC.

The J gene is TRBJ1-6, the V gene TRBV27; 8 bases align to TRBD1. From germline, CDR1 is MNHEY and CDR2 SMNVEV (reference sequence). This CDR3 is built from 14 residues. V shed 7 bases, J shed 7 bases, and the junction held 6 bases outside the gene matches. DNA for the CDR3: TGTGCCAGCACGCGGGACAGGCAAAATTCACCCCTCCACTTT. It translates to CASTRDRQNSPLHF.

The rearrangement joins TRBV25-1 to TRBJ1-5, with 8 bases identical to TRBD1. This CDR3 is 16 amino acids long. Trimming at V came to 6 bases and at J to 1 base, leaving 8 bases not matched to a gene. CDR1 is MGHDK, CDR2 SYGVNS, per germline. The CDR3 spells CASSQTGVGSNQPQHF. CDR3 coding DNA: TGTGCCAGCAGCCAGACAGGGGTAGGGAGCAATCAGCCCCAGCATTTT.

This clone was observed a few times. The CDR3 protein is CASSVTLSTYNEQFF. Written as DNA, the CDR3 is TGTGCCAGTAGTGTTACATTGAGTACTTACAATGAGCAGTTCTTC. The V call is TRBV19, the J call TRBJ2-1; D not certain. There are 15 residues in the CDR3. Looked up from germline, CDR1 is LNHDA and CDR2 is SQIVND (reference sequence). V lost 5 bases to trimming and J lost 4 bases, with 15 bases between them.

The chain employs TRBV21-1 and TRBJ2-3; TRBD2 is the table's D call, not checked against the DNA. TRBV21-1 is described as a pseudogene. CDR3 length: 15 amino acids. The CDR3 DNA is TGTGCCAGCAGCAAAGGTACTATCAGCACAGATACGCAGTATTTT. Translated, it gives CASSKGTISTDTQYF.

This clone has more than one count but fewer than ten. The CDR3 protein is CSVEDRGVNTEAFF. DNA of the CDR3: TGCAGCGTTGAAGATCGTGGAGTGAACACTGAAGCTTTCTTT. The gene calls are TRBV29-1 and TRBJ1-1; D call uncertain. The CDR3 consists of 14 residues. Trimming left V 0 bases short and J 0 bases short, with 8 bases between. From germline, CDR1 is SQVTM and CDR2 ANQGSEA.

The chain recombines TRBV9 with TRBJ2-2, with 9 bases that match TRBD1. The CDR3 has 15 residues. The V segment lost 0 bases and the J segment 7 bases; nucleotides outside the gene matches: 4. The germline CDR1 and CDR2 sequences are SGDLS and YYNGEE. As DNA, the CDR3 is TGTGCCAGCAGCGTAGACAGGGGGCAGAGCGGGGAGCTGTTTTTT. Encoded protein: CASSVDRGQSGELFF. Combining the CDR3 with reference TRBV9 and TRBJ2-2 gives the whole variable domain DSGVTQTPKHLITATGQRVTLRCSPRSGDLSVYWYQQSLDQGLQFLIQYYNGEERAKGNILERFSAQQFPDLHSELNLSSLELGDSALYFCASSVDRGQSGELFFGEGSRLTVL.

This clone came up a few times. J is TRBJ2-3 and V is TRBV30; D uncertain. Looked up from germline, CDR1 is GTSNPN and CDR2 is SVGIG (reference sequence). CDR3 size: 12 residues. V gave up 1 base and J gave up 6 bases, with 8 bases separating them. CDR3 sequence reads: CAWSGDPDTQYF. The CDR3, as DNA: TGTGCCTGGAGTGGTGACCCGGATACGCAGTATTTT.

This clone was observed once. The CDR3 sequence is CASSLEGGGNEQFF. CDR3 nucleotides: TGCGCCAGCAGCTTGGAGGGAGGAGGTAATGAGCAGTTCTTC. The chain uses TRBV5-1 and TRBJ2-1, with D possibly TRBD2 on 6 matching bases. Germline CDR1 reads SGHRS; CDR2 reads YFSETQ. Trimming shortened V by 0 bases and J by 7 bases, and 11 bases separated the two germline ends. This CDR3 has 14 residues.

The CDR3 loop is CASSVGPKYEQFF. The DNA of the CDR3 is TGTGCCAGCAGCGTGGGACCGAAGTATGAGCAGTTCTTC. This rearrangement joins TRBV9 to TRBJ2-1, with D perhaps matching TRBD1 or TRBD2 (5 bases each). Trimming removed 2 bases at V and 8 bases at J, with 11 bases between. The germline CDR1 and CDR2 sequences are SGDLS and YYNGEE. This CDR3 spans 13 amino acids.

The gene calls are TRBV7-9 and TRBJ2-7, with 8 bases lining up with TRBD1. Germline V gene data show CDR1 as SEHNR and CDR2 as FQNEAQ (reference sequence). V gave up 5 bases and J gave up 5 bases; unmatched junction bases: 14. The CDR3 spans 16 residues. CDR3 sequence reads: CASSPASDRVRNEQYF. As DNA, the CDR3 is TGTGCCAGCAGCCCCGCTTCGGACAGGGTAAGGAACGAGCAGTACTTC.

V gene TRBV2 combines with J gene TRBJ1-6, with 7 bases identical to TRBD1. CDR3 length equals 14 residues. V shed 4 bases, J shed 10 bases, and the junction held 7 bases outside the gene matches. Germline CDR1 SNHLY, CDR2 FYNNEI. CDR3 loop: CASSGETGTSPLHF. The CDR3 region has the DNA TGTGCCAGCAGTGGAGAGACAGGGACCTCACCCCTCCACTTT.

Details on this clone: The same CDR3 also results from other DNA sequences found in this sample. The chain has TRBV10-3 and TRBJ2-3; a possible D gene is TRBD2 (6 bases). V was clipped by 6 bases and J by 2 bases, with 12 bases between them. The CDR3 spans 14 residues. Germline CDR1 is ENHRY and CDR2 is SYGVKD. The CDR3 is CAIRRGGDTDTQYF. CDR3 in DNA: TGTGCCATCAGGAGGGGCGGGGACACAGATACGCAGTATTTT.

V and J are TRBV9 and TRBJ2-1; D may be TRBD1 (5 bases). Trimming pared 4 bases from V and 8 bases from J, leaving 16 bases between. This CDR3 spans 14 amino acids. Germline V gene data show CDR1 as SGDLS and CDR2 as YYNGEE. Here the CDR3 reads CASSPRTRDDEQFF. CDR3 in DNA: TGTGCCAGCAGCCCACGGACAAGAGACGATGAGCAGTTCTTC.

Only a few counts were recorded for this clone. The chain has TRBV5-1 and TRBJ2-5; D is perhaps TRBD2 (5 bases). The end of the DNA is better explained by TRBJ2-7, so the J call may be wrong. Germline loops: CDR1 SGHRS, CDR2 YFSETQ. The CDR3 runs to 14 residues. Here the CDR3 DNA reads TGCGCCAGCAGCCCTGGGGTACCGGGGTACGAGCAGTACTTC. It translates to CASSPGVPGYEQYF.

V and J are TRBV30 and TRBJ2-5, with 9 bases that match TRBD2. In germline, CDR1 is GTSNPN, CDR2 SVGIG (reference sequence). The CDR3 is 13 amino acids. Trimming took 3 bases from V and 4 from J; bases not matched to a gene: 3. In DNA, the CDR3 is TGTGCCTGGAGGACTAGCGGTGGAGAGACCCAGTACTTC. Amino acids: CAWRTSGGETQYF.

This clone was detected a few times. The rearrangement uses TRBV29-1 and TRBJ2-5, with 10 nucleotides matching TRBD1. The closer fit of TRBJ2-7 to the DNA end suggests the J call may be wrong. Germline values: CDR1 SQVTM, CDR2 ANQGSEA. The CDR3 has 13 amino acids. CDR3 amino acids: CSVGTGGINEQYF. In DNA form, the CDR3 reads TGCAGCGTTGGGACAGGGGGGATCAACGAGCAGTACTTC.

This clone was detected a few times. V gene TRBV2 combines with J gene TRBJ1-5; D may be TRBD1 (5 bases). The CDR3 runs 14 residues. From germline, CDR1 is SNHLY and CDR2 FYNNEI. Trimming shortened V by 8 bases and J by 9 bases, and 20 bases separated the two germline ends. The CDR3 region has the DNA TGTGCCAGCCAAGACAGCGGTGGATTTTTGCCCCAGCATTTT. This gives the protein CASQDSGGFLPQHF.

This clone was counted many times. The chain links TRBV14 to TRBJ2-2; D uncertain. The germline V gene has CDR1 SGHDN and CDR2 FVKESK. The CDR3 runs to 15 residues. Trimming left V 3 bases short and J 5 bases short, with 13 bases between. CDR3 protein: CASSQLAVGTGELFF. DNA for the CDR3: TGTGCCAGCAGCCAGTTAGCCGTCGGTACCGGGGAGCTGTTTTTT.